Presented here are 20 T cell receptor beta chains from one specimen sequenced in a study of coeliac disease. The protocol was immunoSEQ multiplex PCR, while the TCRdb copy is restricted to in-frame clones and leaves out a portion. The sample has about 8,000 clones; 57% are singletons. The sample taken for sequencing was intraepithelial lymphocytes from the gut. These TCRs come from a woman aged 55-69 years with celiac disease.

The chain employs TRBV30 and TRBJ2-1; D perhaps matches TRBD2 (6 bases). The germline V and J ends were trimmed by 3 bases and 10 bases, with 13 bases remaining between them. The CDR3 totals 12 residues. The germline CDR1 and CDR2 sequences are GTSNPN and SVGIG (reference sequence). CDR3 amino acids: CAWRSWGEEQFF. As DNA, the CDR3 is TGTGCCTGGAGGTCCTGGGGGGAGGAGCAGTTCTTC.

This clone has just a few counts. This chain uses TRBV7-6 with TRBJ2-3; D might be TRBD1 (5 bases). Between the trimmed V and J ends, which lost 1 base and 2 bases, there was a span of 13 bases. This CDR3 contains 16 residues. CDR1 and CDR2 (germline): SGHVS, FNYEAQ. The CDR3 DNA sequence: TGTGCCAGCAGCTTAGACGCCAGGGCGCCCACAGATACGCAGTATTTT. Protein: CASSLDARAPTDTQYF.

The V call is TRBV7-2, the J call TRBJ1-2; 8 positions agree with TRBD1. The germline gives CDR1 SGHTA, CDR2 FQGNSA. CDR3 length: 18 residues. J gave up 0 bases and V 5 bases, and 14 bases lay outside the gene matches. CDR3 sequence reads: CASSPRTGPSLANYGYTF. Here the CDR3 DNA reads TGTGCCAGCAGCCCCCGGACAGGGCCGTCATTAGCTAACTATGGCTACACCTTC.

V usage is TRBV4-1 and J usage is TRBJ2-1; D is perhaps TRBD2 (6 bases). Looked up from germline, CDR1 is MGHRA and CDR2 is YSYEKL. V lost 1 base and J lost 10, with 14 bases in between. CDR3 length equals 14 residues. Here the CDR3 DNA reads TGCGCCAGCAGCCAAGTAAGTTGGACTACCGAGCAGTTCTTC. Translation gives CASSQVSWTTEQFF.

The V gene is TRBV19, the J gene TRBJ1-5, with 11 bases matching TRBD1. The CDR3 extends over 15 amino acids. J was trimmed by 6 bases and V by 1 base; bases with no gene match: 2. Germline V gene data show CDR1 as LNHDA and CDR2 as SQIVND (reference sequence). This chain's CDR3 is CASSIGTGGLQPQHF. CDR3 nucleotide sequence: TGTGCCAGTAGTATAGGGACAGGGGGCCTTCAGCCCCAGCATTTT.

The chain employs TRBV27 and TRBJ1-5; TRBD1 agrees at 7 bases. Germline values: CDR1 MNHEY, CDR2 SMNVEV (reference sequence). J gave up 3 bases and V 6 bases, and 5 bases lay outside the gene matches. The CDR3 runs to 14 residues. DNA of the CDR3: TGTGCCAGCAGCCTCGGGACAGACAATCAGCCCCAGCATTTT. It encodes CASSLGTDNQPQHF.

The chain uses TRBV2 and TRBJ1-4, with D possibly matching TRBD1 (6 bases). V gave up 6 bases and J gave up 3 bases, with 17 bases separating them. This CDR3 region has 16 residues. The germline V gene encodes CDR1 SNHLY and CDR2 FYNNEI. CDR3 region: CASRTTGGAANEKLFF. In DNA, the CDR3 is TGTGCCAGCAGGACAACTGGGGGGGCGGCTAATGAAAAACTGTTTTTT.

The chain carries TRBV13 and TRBJ2-3, with TRBD2 matching 13 bases. This CDR3 has 15 residues. The junction had 6 bases not matched to a gene; V was cut back by 5 bases and J by 7 bases. CDR1 and CDR2 from the germline V gene are PRHDT and FYEKMQ (reference sequence). Here the CDR3 reads CASSRTSGGRNTQYF. CDR3 DNA sequence: TGTGCCAGCAGCCGGACTAGCGGGGGTCGGAATACGCAGTATTTT. The full variable domain, its missing parts supplied by reference TRBV13 and TRBJ2-3, is AAGVIQSPRHLIKEKRETATLKCYPIPRHDTVYWYQQGPGQDPQFLISFYEKMQSDKGSIPDRFSAQQFSDYHSELNMSSLELGDSALYFCASSRTSGGRNTQYFGPGTRLTVL.

The sample holds one count of this clone. This chain links TRBV6-1 with TRBJ2-1; D is possibly TRBD1 (6 bases). The CDR3 is 15 residues long. Looked up from germline, CDR1 is MNHNS and CDR2 is SASEGT. The ends were cut back, 5 bases at V and 3 bases at J, with 14 bases in the middle. Here the CDR3 DNA reads TGTGCCAGCAGTAACAGGGCGGTTAGCTACAATGAGCAGTTCTTC. Its protein product is CASSNRAVSYNEQFF.

The chain combines TRBV7-9 with TRBJ2-1, with 7 bases lining up with TRBD2. V lost 1 base, J lost 8 bases, and 11 bases stayed unmatched. CDR1 SEHNR and CDR2 FQNEAQ come from the germline V gene (reference sequence). This CDR3 contains 16 residues. The CDR3 DNA sequence: TGTGCCAGCAGCTTAGGGGGTGTACTAGCGTTCCATGAGCAGTTCTTC. Its protein is CASSLGGVLAFHEQFF.

Note on this clone: A junction boundary mismatches the germline segment, possibly from a read error. The chain uses TRBV5-4 and TRBJ1-1; unclear D gene. CDR1 is SGHNT, CDR2 YYREEE, per germline (reference sequence). The CDR3 totals 12 residues. This chain's CDR3 is CASSLGNSEAFF. For the CDR3, the DNA is TGTGCCAGCAGCTTGGGGAACAGTGAAGCTTTCTTT.

The V and J genes are TRBV9 and TRBJ2-1, with 8 bases matching TRBD2. Trimming cost V 0 bases and J 3 bases; bases outside gene matches: 5. There are 16 residues in the CDR3. CDR1 is SGDLS, CDR2 YYNGEE, per germline. DNA for the CDR3: TGTGCCAGCAGCGTAGCTTTAAGCGGGAGCTACAATGAGCAGTTCTTC. It encodes CASSVALSGSYNEQFF.

CDR3: CASSFRPGSHEQFF. CDR3 nucleotides: TGCGCCAGCAGCTTCCGACCCGGGAGCCATGAGCAGTTCTTC. V is TRBV5-1 and J is TRBJ2-1, with D maybe TRBD2 (6 bases). Trimming removed 2 bases at V and 8 bases at J, with 14 bases between. Germline CDR1 reads SGHRS; CDR2 reads YFSETQ. This CDR3 has 14 residues.

The chain is built from TRBV19 and TRBJ1-2, with 12 bases aligning to TRBD1. CDR3 length: 16 amino acids. V shed 5 bases and J 4 bases; nucleotides not matched to a gene: 8. CDR1 and CDR2 (germline): LNHDA, SQIVND (reference sequence). CDR3 DNA: TGTGCCAGTAGTCCCGGGACAGGGGGCTTCGGCTATGGCTACACCTTC. This encodes CASSPGTGGFGYGYTF.

The CDR3 is CASSYGRGGQPQHF. For the CDR3, the DNA is TGTGCCAGCAGTTACGGGAGGGGCGGTCAGCCCCAGCATTTT. The rearrangement joins TRBV6-5 to TRBJ1-5; D possibly corresponds to TRBD1 (5 bases). Per germline, CDR1 MNHEY and CDR2 SVGAGI. This CDR3 has 14 residues. The V and J ends lost 2 bases and 6 bases respectively, with 11 bases between them.

This clone came up a few times. The chain joins TRBV4-3 to TRBJ1-1, with TRBD1 as a possible D gene (5 bases). Trimming stripped 3 bases from V and 3 bases from J, with 8 bases between. The CDR3 extends over 13 amino acids. In germline, CDR1 is LGHNA, CDR2 YSLEER. The CDR3 reads CASSQGGYTEAFF. In DNA, the CDR3 is TGCGCCAGCAGCCAGGGGGGGTACACTGAAGCTTTCTTT.

This rearrangement joins TRBV12-5 to TRBJ2-1; 7 positions agree with TRBD2. This CDR3 region has 18 residues. CDR1 LGHNT and CDR2 FRNRAP come from the germline V gene. Losses at the gene ends were 6 bases for V and 6 bases for J; bases not matched to a gene: 20. The chain's CDR3 is CASGLTEGLPAGFNEQFF. In nucleotides, the CDR3 is TGTGCTAGTGGGTTGACAGAAGGCCTCCCAGCGGGATTCAATGAGCAGTTCTTC. The variable domain in full, completed from reference TRBV12-5 and TRBJ2-1, reads DARVTQTPRHKVTEMGQEVTMRCQPILGHNTVFWYRQTMMQGLELLAYFRNRAPLDDSGMPKDRFSAEMPDATLATLKIQPSEPRDSAVYFCASGLTEGLPAGFNEQFFGPGTRLTVL.

The rearrangement links TRBV2 to TRBJ2-4, with D uncertain. Germline assignment: CDR1 SNHLY and CDR2 FYNNEI. The V end lost 5 bases, the J end lost 0 bases, and 14 bases lay between the germline ends. The CDR3 is 16 residues long. CDR3 residues: CASSFTQSLAKNIQYF. CDR3 coding DNA: TGTGCCAGCAGTTTTACACAGAGTCTAGCCAAAAACATTCAGTACTTC.

The chain combines TRBV27 with TRBJ1-1; tentative D call: TRBD1 (6 bases). Germline lookup yields CDR1 MNHEY and CDR2 SMNVEV (reference sequence). This CDR3 region has 14 residues. Deletions cut 4 bases from V and 5 bases from J, with 14 bases between. CDR3 DNA: TGTGCCAGCAGTTGGACAGATGAAGTTACTGAAGCTTTCTTT. Translated: CASSWTDEVTEAFF.

The rearrangement joins TRBV15 to TRBJ2-3; a weak D match, TRBD1 (5 bases). CDR1 and CDR2 from the germline V gene are LNHNV and YYDKDF (reference sequence). V was clipped by 1 base and J by 6 bases, with 14 bases between them. The CDR3 has 15 amino acids. The CDR3 bases are TGTGCCACCAGCAGAGTTCGGCAGGGCGGCGATACGCAGTATTTT. Amino acids: CATSRVRQGGDTQYF.